This T cell receptor (beta chain) was identified during a study of blood T cell repertoires in COVID-19 (dated by TCRdb to the early 2020s). Regarding the complete study: The collaborator samples originated in the United States, Italy and Spain and spanned the acute and convalescent phases of COVID-19. The material from the prospective study consisted of cDNA or gDNA derived from T cells, B-cell-depleted T cells, or PBMCs. Deeply sampled blood TCRbeta repertoires from subjects exposed to, actively infected with, or recovered from COVID-19 were included in the dataset. The repertoires were released in a freely available public database meant as a resource for research on the immune response to SARS-CoV-2. The samples were drawn from the first 160 participants of the ongoing ImmuneRACE study and from more than 1,000 subjects provided by 6 global collaborators. The sample metadata nearly always contained a de-identified subject ID, COVID-19 status, age in years and sex. Where available, HLA class I and class II types were taken from metadata supplied by the sample provider and were not determined by assay-based typing. What the work shows at the level of the full study, not this receptor alone: The quantity of clinical and demographic metadata differed by source and by participant and was supplied without curation.

Whole blood was collected in K2EDTA tubes by collaborating institutions according to the institutions' own protocols. For TCRbeta analysis, collaborator samples were shipped as frozen whole blood, as isolated PBMCs, or as DNA extracted from either sample type. The immunoSEQ Assay, a bias-controlled multiplex PCR, was used to amplify TCRbeta CDR3 regions from genomic DNA. For the original study's pipeline: The number of nucleated cells in each sample was estimated from the amplification of reference gene primers within the assay. To quantify the absolute abundance of each unique TCRbeta CDR3 rearrangement, sequence reads were collapsed and filtered. For each sample, productive Simpson clonality was calculated as the square root of Simpson's diversity index across productive rearrangements. TCRdb stores this immuneACCESS table with in-frame sequences only. Part of the clones is absent; in the studies checked, under half of the shortfall reflects unresolved V genes, and no reason is known for the rest. V and J calls and clone size are as listed in that table; D and trimming were resolved from the DNA. The sample yields roughly 330,000 clones; 86% were counted once. Around 1.5% of the sample goes to the ten largest clones.

A remark on this clone: Its cognate antigen has yet to be identified. Per-nucleotide qualities are absent, and no much larger clonotype sits a single base away.

This receptor was taken from a woman aged 50 to 65 with acute or convalescent COVID-19. The sequenced sample consisted of peripheral blood.

This receptor has the CDR3 CASSTQGYGYTF. The sequence in DNA is TGTGCCAGCAGTACACAGGGTTATGGCTACACCTTC. The sequence joins TRBV28 to TRBJ1-2, with TRBD1 perhaps the D gene, on 6 matching bases. The CDR3 spans 12 residues, from the cysteine through the phenylalanine. Only the CDR3 portion is preserved as DNA: 36 bases, with reading frame beginning at the first base. The junction carries 9 bases between V and J, which are trimmed by 5 bases and 5 bases respectively. The germline V gene gives CDR1 as MDHEN and CDR2 as SYDVKM.